The next 9 T cell receptor beta chains were all read from a single sample in a study of blood T cell repertoires in COVID-19. Only in-frame clones appear in the TCRdb table, and some are missing; sequencing was by immunoSEQ multiplex PCR. This table has about 130,000 clones, about 85% appearing once. The sample taken for sequencing was peripheral blood. The receptors here all came from a man older than 75 with active or convalescent COVID-19.

V gene TRBV2 combines with J gene TRBJ2-1; 12 bases fit TRBD2. Germline V lookup: CDR1 SNHLY, CDR2 FYNNEI. V was pared by 6 bases and J by 9 bases, with 9 bases of the junction left unmatched. This CDR3 spans 15 amino acids. This CDR3 is CASSETSGSGGEQFF. CDR3 DNA: TGTGCCAGCAGCGAGACTAGCGGGAGTGGGGGTGAGCAGTTCTTC. Drawing the rest from reference TRBV2 and TRBJ2-1, the complete variable domain is EPEVTQTPSHQVTQMGQEVILRCVPISNHLYFYWYRQILGQKVEFLVSFYNNEISEKSEIFDDQFSVERPDGSNFTLKIRSTKLEDSAMYFCASSETSGSGGEQFFGPGTRLTVL.

This clone showed up just a few times. This sequence joins TRBV11-2 and TRBJ2-5, with TRBD2 matching 8 bases. The J segment lost 1 base and the V segment lost 8 bases, leaving 12 bases of the junction unmatched. The V gene's germline CDR1 is SGHAT and CDR2 FQNNGV. The CDR3 runs to 16 residues. DNA for the CDR3: TGTGCCAGCGGATCCGGTCCTAGCGGGCCCCAAGAGACCCAGTACTTC. The encoded protein is CASGSGPSGPQETQYF.

This chain joins TRBV6-1 and TRBJ2-7; D is unresolved. CDR3 length: 13 amino acids. Germline V gene sequence: CDR1 MNHNS, CDR2 SASEGT. V was clipped by 2 bases and J by 0 bases, with 5 bases between them. The CDR3 sequence is CASSETYSYEQYF. The CDR3 nucleotides read TGTGCCAGCAGTGAAACCTACTCCTACGAGCAGTACTTC.

The chain has TRBV4-3 and TRBJ1-5, with D possibly TRBD1 on 6 matching bases. Germline CDR1 is LGHNA and CDR2 is YSLEER. V was pared by 0 bases and J by 3 bases, with 12 bases between. The CDR3 sequence is 16 residues long. CDR3 nucleotide sequence: TGCGCCAGCAGCCAAGATCGGACAGTTCCCAATCAGCCCCAGCATTTT. The encoded protein is CASSQDRTVPNQPQHF.

The rearrangement uses TRBV4-1 and TRBJ2-2, with a tentative D call TRBD2 (6 bases). Per germline, CDR1 MGHRA and CDR2 YSYEKL. V was shortened by 5 bases and J by 6 bases, with 16 bases between the two germline ends. The CDR3 has 15 residues. The DNA for the CDR3 is TGCGCCAGCAGCAGCGTTACCGGGAGAGCCGGGGAGCTGTTTTTT. Encoded protein: CASSSVTGRAGELFF.

This clone was detected only a few times. The J gene is TRBJ1-1, the V gene TRBV12-3 or TRBV12-4, with D possibly matching TRBD1 (5 bases). The V and J ends lost 3 bases and 12 bases respectively, with 14 bases between them. This CDR3 is 12 amino acids long. For the CDR3, the DNA is TGTGCCAGCAGTTTTGGGCCCAGGGCTACTTTCTTT. The encoded protein is CASSFGPRATFF.

This chain uses TRBV7-9 with TRBJ2-1, with 7 bases that match TRBD1. This CDR3 is 14 amino acids long. Germline V gives CDR1 SEHNR, CDR2 FQNEAQ (reference sequence). The V gene end was trimmed by 2 bases and the J gene end by 7 bases; junction bases not matched to a gene: 5. CDR3 sequence reads: CASSLTQGENEQFF. In DNA form, the CDR3 reads TGTGCCAGCAGCTTAACCCAGGGGGAGAATGAGCAGTTCTTC. The full variable domain, its missing parts supplied by reference TRBV7-9 and TRBJ2-1, is DTGVSQNPRHKITKRGQNVTFRCDPISEHNRLYWYRQTLGQGPEFLTYFQNEAQLEKSRLLSDRFSAERPKGSFSTLEIQRTEQGDSAMYLCASSLTQGENEQFFGPGTRLTVL.

The rearrangement uses TRBV28 and TRBJ1-5; D call uncertain. Between the trimmed V and J ends, which lost 7 bases and 0 bases, there was a span of 16 bases. The germline V gene has CDR1 MDHEN and CDR2 SYDVKM. The CDR3 runs to 16 residues. The CDR3, as DNA: TGTGCCAGCATCGAGGGAGTACTGTATAGCAATCAGCCCCAGCATTTT. This translates into CASIEGVLYSNQPQHF.

The chain recombines TRBV5-6 with TRBJ2-5; a weak D match, TRBD1 (5 bases). There are 13 residues in the CDR3. Trimming shortened V by 1 base and J by 4 bases, and 8 bases separated the two germline ends. The germline gives CDR1 SGHDT, CDR2 YYEEEE. The CDR3 DNA reads as TGTGCCAGCAGCTTGTTTAGGGGAGAGACCCAGTACTTC. It specifies CASSLFRGETQYF.